This entry features one TCR beta chain sequence. The antigen is not known. Here immunoSEQ multiplex PCR was the method, and the copy in TCRdb shows in-frame clones only, minus some. Of around 180,000 clones listed, approximately 90% are singletons. CDR3 length: 15 amino acids. The trim removed 5 bases at V and 8 bases at J, leaving 11 bases unmatched. The germline CDR1 and CDR2 sequences are MDHEN and SYDVKM. The data were taken from a study of T cell responses to AZD1222 COVID-19 vaccine. Overall study findings and caveats: Recipients of AZD1222 seropositive at baseline numbered only 6 or 7. Distributed over spike, vaccine-associated CD4 TCRs predominated at 160-218 and 743-854. Regions left unmutated in variants are reportedly the target of nearly half of spike-specific TCRs.

The source of this sequence is an adult in good health. This chain links TRBV28 with TRBJ1-2; 10 nucleotides match TRBD1. Sequences were derived from peripheral blood, sampled on day 0 of AZD1222 vaccination. This CDR3 is CASSPGQGNYPGYTF. The CDR3 DNA sequence: TGTGCCAGCAGTCCGGGACAGGGGAACTATCCGGGCTACACCTTC.